This T cell receptor (beta chain) was sequenced for a study of T-cell memory formation after mild COVID-19. Turning to the study itself: Each donor largely had its own TCR clusters.

This clonotype came up many times. The antigen is unknown. Broader study findings: The authors did not confirm SARS-CoV-2 specificity of second-wave clones peaking day 37.

Germline V gives CDR1 SGHVS, CDR2 FNYEAQ. V was shortened by 5 bases and J by 0 bases, with 12 bases between the two germline ends. The CDR3 runs to 15 residues. Employing constant-segment primers, 5'RACE generated TCR alpha and TCR beta cDNA libraries bearing sample barcodes and UMIs. A single record per CDR3 protein comes from TCRdb applying MiXCR to the 5' RACE reads. The sample yields 100,000 to 150,000 distinct CDR3 sequences, approximately 15% seen once. The chain combines TRBV7-6 with TRBJ2-3; possibly TRBD1 or TRBD2 for D (5 bases each). This receptor was obtained from an adult woman who had mild COVID-19 (a few samples of this study predate the infection). Cell type and time point are not known. Sequencing was performed on PBMCs or a T cell subset sorted from them (not recorded which). The CDR3 nucleotides read TGTGCCAGCAGCCCCTACTGGGACAGCACAGATACGCAGTATTTT. This codes for CASSPYWDSTDTQYF.